The rows below give T cell receptor beta chains drawn from one sample of a study of blood T cells in healthy people across ages. MiXCR, run by TCRdb on the 5' RACE reads, gives a single entry per CDR3 protein. The data show around 690,000 distinct CDR3 sequences, with 45% to 65% seen just once and more than 35% held by the top ten. Sequenced input: blood. These receptors were taken from a man aged 60 to 69 in good health. Each CDR3 is given with its conserved first and last residue. Each record gives: V gene, clone size, D gene, CDR3 protein. D genes are given only for firm matches. A clone size is listed for some rows: how often the clone was seen (once, few, many), or a class if it is expanded.

V: TRBV12-3/TRBV12-4
size: NA
D: TRBD1
CDR3: CASSPLRSGTGTYEQYF

V: TRBV6-6
size: NA
D: NA
CDR3: CASSYRGGDQPQHF

V: TRBV20-1
size: NA
D: TRBD2
CDR3: CSALKRGGFQETQYF

V: TRBV5-1
size: NA
D: NA
CDR3: CASSEDRGQLAGYTF

V: TRBV21-1
size: NA
D: NA
CDR3: CASSKPPPPGYEQYF

V: TRBV5-1
size: NA
D: NA
CDR3: CASSPGGGGDYGYTF

V: TRBV28
size: few
D: NA
CDR3: CASSSPSVKFNYEQYF

V: TRBV6-2/TRBV6-3
size: NA
D: NA
CDR3: CASSYSRRGPEAFF

V: TRBV12-5
size: NA
D: NA
CDR3: CASGSEGLYQETQYF

V: TRBV6-5
size: NA
D: TRBD2
CDR3: CASSYSSGGAGSYNEQFF

V: TRBV6-2/TRBV6-3
size: NA
D: TRBD2
CDR3: CASSRSGTNYEQYF

V: TRBV7-2
size: few
D: NA
CDR3: CASSLGGYSTDTQYF

V: TRBV20-1
size: NA
D: NA
CDR3: CSAANPGQFF

V: TRBV9
size: NA
D: NA
CDR3: CASSAYHLPCYEQYF

V: TRBV9
size: NA
D: TRBD2
CDR3: CASSLKSGGAVNEQFF

V: TRBV6-2/TRBV6-3
size: NA
D: TRBD2
CDR3: CASSSGTSGRATETQYF

V: TRBV5-4
size: NA
D: TRBD1
CDR3: CASSLDRGAEKLFF

V: TRBV5-5
size: NA
D: TRBD1
CDR3: CASSLVGGQGATGTHTDTQYF

V: TRBV6-2/TRBV6-3
size: NA
D: TRBD2
CDR3: CASRPVSGGPYEQYF

V: TRBV3-1
size: NA
D: TRBD2
CDR3: CASSQLWSGGPGNIQYF

V: TRBV2
size: few
D: NA
CDR3: CASSKGSETQYF

V: TRBV29-1
size: once
D: TRBD1
CDR3: CSVEVGQGADNEQFF

V: TRBV12-3/TRBV12-4
size: few
D: NA
CDR3: CASSFSTVMGQETQYF

V: TRBV6-5
size: NA
D: TRBD2
CDR3: CASSRTSGEEQFF

V: TRBV27
size: NA
D: NA
CDR3: CASSLRRKNEKLFF

V: TRBV6-5
size: NA
D: NA
CDR3: CASRPGSDLSYEQYF

V: TRBV6-6
size: few
D: NA
CDR3: CASSDPTGGGGYTF

V: TRBV5-1
size: NA
D: TRBD1
CDR3: CASSLEDRPYNEQFF

V: TRBV10-3
size: few
D: NA
CDR3: CAISAMQGSGANVLTF

V: TRBV7-9
size: NA
D: NA
CDR3: CASRQRRAGRTDTQYF

V: TRBV4-2
size: few
D: NA
CDR3: CASSQEIQKETQYF

V: TRBV4-2
size: few
D: NA
CDR3: CASSQEPVSSSYNEQFF

V: TRBV7-3
size: many
D: NA
CDR3: CASSLGATETQYF

V: TRBV7-9
size: NA
D: TRBD2
CDR3: CASSFEPGLAVYNEQFF

V: TRBV27
size: NA
D: TRBD2
CDR3: CASSFWRGEGDTQYF

V: TRBV5-1
size: NA
D: NA
CDR3: CASSATWWTDTQYF

V: TRBV5-6
size: many
D: NA
CDR3: CASSSGFQETQYF

V: TRBV29-1
size: NA
D: TRBD1
CDR3: CSVRLRGRRDTQYF

V: TRBV20-1
size: NA
D: TRBD1
CDR3: CSARAPGTDNQPQHF

V: TRBV4-1
size: NA
D: NA
CDR3: CASSQVLGGEQFF

V: TRBV7-9
size: NA
D: NA
CDR3: CASSFGGMSNQPQHF

V: TRBV29-1
size: NA
D: NA
CDR3: CSVATTDPGTGELFF

V: TRBV6-6
size: NA
D: TRBD1
CDR3: CASSYGTGPSVTQYF

V: TRBV5-1
size: NA
D: NA
CDR3: CASSSGQLLNEQFF

V: TRBV20-1
size: few
D: NA
CDR3: CSASTGRITYEQYF

V: TRBV29-1
size: NA
D: NA
CDR3: CSVGGGTEAFF

V: TRBV18
size: NA
D: NA
CDR3: CASSPTAGRRETQYF

V: TRBV5-1
size: NA
D: TRBD2
CDR3: CASSSGTSGGAINEQFF

V: TRBV18
size: few
D: NA
CDR3: CASSPLSITHGPGELFF

V: TRBV5-1
size: many
D: TRBD1
CDR3: CASSFGTGPYNEQFF

V: TRBV7-9
size: few
D: NA
CDR3: CASSLVGLAKNIQYF

V: TRBV5-1
size: NA
D: NA
CDR3: CASSLDGQDAYGYTF

V: TRBV5-1
size: NA
D: NA
CDR3: CASSLGPDGELFF

V: TRBV6-4
size: once
D: NA
CDR3: CASSDSIRPTRSTDTQYF

V: TRBV7-9
size: NA
D: NA
CDR3: CASSLDRTYNEQFF

V: TRBV3-1
size: NA
D: NA
CDR3: CASSQATPSDTQYF

V: TRBV6-1
size: NA
D: TRBD1
CDR3: CASSQRQGESPLHF

V: TRBV4-1
size: NA
D: TRBD2
CDR3: CASSQGTSGVFSTDTQYF

V: TRBV7-9
size: few
D: NA
CDR3: CASSLMDSYNEQFF

V: TRBV5-5
size: few
D: TRBD2
CDR3: CASSVDWGGGTGELFF